Listed here are 5 T cell receptor beta chains from one sample, sequenced in a study of blood T cell repertoires in COVID-19. TCRdb's copy holds only in-frame clones and misses some; the assay was immunoSEQ multiplex PCR. Among about 180,000 clones, less than 90% were seen once, and the ten largest hold around 21%. Sequencing was carried out using peripheral blood. All receptors come from a man in his 70s with active or convalescent COVID-19.

The chain is built from TRBV11-2 and TRBJ2-7; D might be TRBD1 (5 bases). CDR3 length equals 15 residues. V was cut by 6 bases and J by 2 bases, with 17 bases left in between. Germline V CDR1 and CDR2: SGHAT, FQNNGV. This chain's CDR3 is CASRTASTRPYEQYF. CDR3 coding DNA: TGTGCCAGCAGGACAGCCTCTACCAGGCCCTACGAGCAGTACTTC.

The genes are TRBV9 and TRBJ1-1; 9 positions agree with TRBD1. The germline V gene has CDR1 SGDLS and CDR2 YYNGEE. The V segment lost 3 bases and the J segment 4 bases; nucleotides outside the gene matches: 4. This CDR3 contains 14 residues. In DNA form, the CDR3 reads TGTGCCAGCAGCGGAACGACAGGGGGCACTGAAGCTTTCTTT. This codes for CASSGTTGGTEAFF.

The chain joins TRBV19 to TRBJ2-1, with D perhaps matching TRBD2 (6 bases). The length of the CDR3 is 14 residues. The germline V gene has CDR1 LNHDA and CDR2 SQIVND (reference sequence). V was clipped by 6 bases and J by 6 bases, with 15 bases between them. This CDR3 reads CASSFGGPSNEQFF. CDR3 DNA sequence: TGTGCCAGTAGCTTCGGAGGGCCTTCCAATGAGCAGTTCTTC. The full variable domain, with the rest looked up from reference TRBV19 and TRBJ2-1, is DGGITQSPKYLFRKEGQNVTLSCEQNLNHDAMYWYRQDPGQGLRLIYYSQIVNDFQKGDIAEGYSVSREKKESFPLTVTSAQKNPTAFYLCASSFGGPSNEQFFGPGTRLTVL.

The chain carries TRBV11-3 and TRBJ1-1; 12 positions agree with TRBD1. Losses at the gene ends were 5 bases for V and 5 bases for J; bases not matched to a gene: 12. Germline loops: CDR1 SGHNT, CDR2 YENEEA. The CDR3 has 17 amino acids. CDR3 coding DNA: TGTGCCAGCAGCAAAGGGACAGGGGGCGCGGAGGGGACTGAAGCTTTCTTT. This codes for CASSKGTGGAEGTEAFF.

The rearrangement links TRBV2 to TRBJ1-5; 9 bases fit TRBD1. The V gene end was trimmed by 4 bases and the J gene end by 6 bases; junction bases not matched to a gene: 7. This CDR3 has 15 residues. The germline V gene has CDR1 SNHLY and CDR2 FYNNEI. The CDR3 spells CASSVDRGRGQPQHF. The CDR3 bases are TGTGCCAGCAGTGTCGACAGGGGGAGGGGTCAGCCCCAGCATTTT. Drawing the rest from reference TRBV2 and TRBJ1-5, the complete variable domain is EPEVTQTPSHQVTQMGQEVILRCVPISNHLYFYWYRQILGQKVEFLVSFYNNEISEKSEIFDDQFSVERPDGSNFTLKIRSTKLEDSAMYFCASSVDRGRGQPQHFGDGTRLSIL.